This T cell receptor beta chain appears in the sequencing data of a study of persistence of HIV-infected CD4 T cells. The overall study: Isolated cells were CMV- and HIV-1 Gag-responding CD4+ T cells. Study-wide results and limits: TCRbeta richness was lower in CMV- and Gag-responding cells than in anti-CD3/anti-CD28-responding cells.

Stimulation used approximately 9.1 ug/mL lysate from CMV-infected fibroblasts. Sorted nonresponding memory CD4+ T cells were CD40L-negative, CD69-negative, CD45RO-high. Donors were HIV-1-infected adults who began suppressive ART during chronic infection. Undetectable plasma HIV-1 RNA below 50 copies/mL lasted at least 4 years. This CDR3 comprises 15 residues. The germline V gene has CDR1 SNHLY and CDR2 FYNNEI. Trimming cost V 3 bases and J 4 bases; bases outside gene matches: 3. The immunoSEQ assay was version 4, run in survey mode. The table came from immunoSEQ multiplex PCR; TCRdb's copy has only in-frame clones and leaves some out. The sample yields roughly 28,000 clones, approximately 80% seen once. In the case of this clone: What it binds is not known.

The TCR originated in an adult woman with HIV who was CMV-seropositive. The sample was CD4+ T cells sorted from PBMCs after 18-hour stimulation, taken from a patient who received antiretroviral therapy. This rearrangement joins TRBV2 to TRBJ1-5; 10 bases are shared with TRBD1. The CDR3 DNA follows: TGTGCCAGCAGTGACGGACAGGGGGTAAATCAGCCCCAGCATTTT. This gives the protein CASSDGQGVNQPQHF.